This T cell receptor beta chain was captured by sequencing in a study of shared T cell receptors in the human thymus. Assay: immunoSEQ multiplex PCR; the TCRdb copy retains only in-frame clones and omits some. The sample has hundreds of thousands of clones, about four fifths seen once. These data were also filed under a second study, of human thymus T cells.

The sequenced sample consisted of thymocytes. The sequence was obtained from a boy younger than two with a congenital heart defect.

The CDR3 DNA follows: TGTGCCAGCAGCTGGGGCTCTCAACAGCCCCAGCATTTT. Protein product: CASSWGSQQPQHF. This chain links TRBV27 with TRBJ1-5; D perhaps matches TRBD1 (5 bases). V was clipped by 6 bases and J by 7 bases, with 13 bases between them. Per germline, CDR1 MNHEY and CDR2 SMNVEV (reference sequence). The CDR3 sequence is 13 residues long.